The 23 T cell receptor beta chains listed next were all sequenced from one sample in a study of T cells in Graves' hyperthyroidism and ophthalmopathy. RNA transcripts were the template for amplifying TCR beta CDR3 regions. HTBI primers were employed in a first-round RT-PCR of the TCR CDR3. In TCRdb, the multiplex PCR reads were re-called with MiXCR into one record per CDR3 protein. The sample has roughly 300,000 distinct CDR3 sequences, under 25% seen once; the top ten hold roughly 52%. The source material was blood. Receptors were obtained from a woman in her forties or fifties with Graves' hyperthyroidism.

The CDR3 is CAWSYRGGYGYTF. The CDR3 DNA is TGTGCCTGGAGTTATCGGGGGGGCTATGGCTACACCTTC. The chain has TRBV30 and TRBJ1-2, with D tentatively TRBD1 (5 bases). V lost 2 bases to trimming and J lost 4 bases, with 11 bases between them. Germline-derived CDR1 and CDR2 are GTSNPN and SVGIG (reference sequence). The CDR3 extends over 13 amino acids. Based on the CDR3 plus reference TRBV30 and TRBJ1-2, the full variable domain is SQTIHQWPATLVQPVGSPLSLECTVEGTSNPNLYWYRQAAGRGLQLLFYSVGIGQISSEVPQNLSASRPQDRQFILSSKKLLLSDSGFYLCAWSYRGGYGYTFGSGTRLTVV.

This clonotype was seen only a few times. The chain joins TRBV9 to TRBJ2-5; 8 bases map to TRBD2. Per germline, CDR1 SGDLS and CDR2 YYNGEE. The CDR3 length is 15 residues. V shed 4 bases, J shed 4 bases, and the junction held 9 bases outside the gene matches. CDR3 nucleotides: TGTGCCAGCAGCCCTCGGGTCGGGAGGGCAGAGACCCAGTACTTC. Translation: CASSPRVGRAETQYF.

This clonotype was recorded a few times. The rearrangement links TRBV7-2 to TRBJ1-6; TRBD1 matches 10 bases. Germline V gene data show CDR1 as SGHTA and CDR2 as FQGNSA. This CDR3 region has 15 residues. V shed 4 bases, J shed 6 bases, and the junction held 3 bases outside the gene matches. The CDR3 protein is CASSSGTGVNSPLHF. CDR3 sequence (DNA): TGTGCCAGCAGCTCCGGGACAGGGGTTAATTCACCCCTCCACTTT.

The CDR3 region has the DNA TGTGCCAGCAGTTTAATTTTGCCCCCCTATGGCTACACCTTC. Translating gives CASSLILPPYGYTF. V usage is TRBV12-3 or TRBV12-4 and J usage is TRBJ1-2; D not certain. Trimming took off 2 bases at V and 4 bases at J, with 11 bases between the two ends. CDR3 length: 14 residues.

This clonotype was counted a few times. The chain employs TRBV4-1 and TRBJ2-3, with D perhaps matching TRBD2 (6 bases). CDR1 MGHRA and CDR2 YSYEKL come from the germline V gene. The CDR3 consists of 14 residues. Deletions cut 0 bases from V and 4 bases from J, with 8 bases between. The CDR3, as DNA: TGCGCCAGCAGCCAAGAGGGGGGACCAGATACGCAGTATTTT. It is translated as CASSQEGGPDTQYF.

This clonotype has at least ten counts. CDR3 sequence reads: CSATRGGGRVDTQYF. The CDR3 coding sequence is TGCAGTGCTACCCGGGGGGGCGGGAGAGTGGATACGCAGTATTTT. This chain joins TRBV20-1 and TRBJ2-3; TRBD2 matches at 8 bases. The germline V gene encodes CDR1 DFQATT and CDR2 SNEGSKA (reference sequence). V lost 4 bases and J lost 6; bases outside the gene matches: 12. The CDR3 contains 15 residues.

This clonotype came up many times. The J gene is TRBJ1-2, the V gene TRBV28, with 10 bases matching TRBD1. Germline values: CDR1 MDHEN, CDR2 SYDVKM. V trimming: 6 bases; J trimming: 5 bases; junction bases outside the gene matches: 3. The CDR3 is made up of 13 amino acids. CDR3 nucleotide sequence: TGTGCCAGCAGCCGGACAGGGGGATATGGCTACACCTTC. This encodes CASSRTGGYGYTF.

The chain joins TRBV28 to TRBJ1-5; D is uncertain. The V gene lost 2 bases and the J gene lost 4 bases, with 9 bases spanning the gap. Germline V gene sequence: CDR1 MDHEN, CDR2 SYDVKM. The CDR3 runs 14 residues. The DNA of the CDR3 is TGTGCCAGCAGTTTAAGTCGGAGGAATCAGCCCCAGCATTTT. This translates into CASSLSRRNQPQHF.

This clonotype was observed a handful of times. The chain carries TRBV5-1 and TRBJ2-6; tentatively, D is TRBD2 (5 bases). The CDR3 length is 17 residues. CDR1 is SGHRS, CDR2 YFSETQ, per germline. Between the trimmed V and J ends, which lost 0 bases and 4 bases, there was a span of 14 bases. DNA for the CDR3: TGCGCCAGCAGCTTGGCTGAGGGCCCTGGGGGGGCCAACGTCCTGACTTTC. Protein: CASSLAEGPGGANVLTF. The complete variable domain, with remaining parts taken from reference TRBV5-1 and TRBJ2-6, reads KAGVTQTPRYLIKTRGQQVTLSCSPISGHRSVSWYQQTPGQGLQFLFEYFSETQRNKGNFPGRFSGRQFSNSRSEMNVSTLELGDSALYLCASSLAEGPGGANVLTFGAGSRLTVL.

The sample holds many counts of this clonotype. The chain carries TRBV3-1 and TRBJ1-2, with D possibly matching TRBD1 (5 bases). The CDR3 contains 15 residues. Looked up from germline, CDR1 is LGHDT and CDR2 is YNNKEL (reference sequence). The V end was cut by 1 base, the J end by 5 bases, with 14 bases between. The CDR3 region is CASSQARGAFYGYTF. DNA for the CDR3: TGTGCCAGCAGCCAAGCGAGGGGCGCTTTTTATGGCTACACCTTC.

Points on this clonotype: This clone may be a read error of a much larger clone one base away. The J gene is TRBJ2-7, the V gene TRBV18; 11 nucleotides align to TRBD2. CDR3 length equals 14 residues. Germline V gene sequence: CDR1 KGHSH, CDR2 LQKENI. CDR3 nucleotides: TGTGTCAGCTCAACTAGCGGGAGCTCCTACGAGCAGTACTTC. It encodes CVSSTSGSSYEQYF.

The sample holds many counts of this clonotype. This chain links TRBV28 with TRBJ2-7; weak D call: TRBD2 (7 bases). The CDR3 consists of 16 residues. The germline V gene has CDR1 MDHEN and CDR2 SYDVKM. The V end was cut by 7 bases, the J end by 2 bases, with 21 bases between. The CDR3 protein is CASTSAGADAAYEQYF. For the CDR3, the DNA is TGTGCCAGCACCTCCGCGGGGGCAGACGCTGCCTACGAGCAGTACTTC.

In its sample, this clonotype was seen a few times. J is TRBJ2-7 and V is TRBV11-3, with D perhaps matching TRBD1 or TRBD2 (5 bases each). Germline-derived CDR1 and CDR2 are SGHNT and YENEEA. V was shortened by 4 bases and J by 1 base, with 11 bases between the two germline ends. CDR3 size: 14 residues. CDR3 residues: CASSSRDGSYEQYF. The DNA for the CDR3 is TGTGCCAGCAGCTCCCGGGACGGATCCTACGAGCAGTACTTC. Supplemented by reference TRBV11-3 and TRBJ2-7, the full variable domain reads EAGVVQSPRYKIIEKKQPVAFWCNPISGHNTLYWYLQNLGQGPELLIRYENEEAVDDSQLPKDRFSAERLKGVDSTLKIQPAELGDSAVYLCASSSRDGSYEQYFGPGTRLTVT.

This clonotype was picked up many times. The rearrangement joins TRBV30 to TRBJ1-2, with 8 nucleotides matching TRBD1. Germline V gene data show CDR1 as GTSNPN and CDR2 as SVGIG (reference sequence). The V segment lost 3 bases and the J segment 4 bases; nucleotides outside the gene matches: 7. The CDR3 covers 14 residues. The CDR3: CAWSTRQGTYGYTF. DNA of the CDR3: TGTGCCTGGAGCACACGACAGGGGACCTATGGCTACACCTTC.

The CDR3 reads CSASTPRRDRSVEQYF. CDR3 DNA sequence: TGCAGTGCTAGTACACCTCGACGGGACAGGTCGGTAGAGCAGTACTTC. The genes are TRBV20-1 and TRBJ2-7; 8 nucleotides line up with TRBD1. Germline values: CDR1 DFQATT, CDR2 SNEGSKA (reference sequence). CDR3 length equals 16 residues. Trimming took 3 bases from V and 7 from J; bases not matched to a gene: 17.

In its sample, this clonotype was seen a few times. CDR3 protein: CASTRTSGNEQFF. The CDR3 DNA reads as TGTGCCAGCACACGGACTAGCGGGAATGAGCAGTTCTTC. The chain combines TRBV6-1 with TRBJ2-1, with 11 bases lining up with TRBD2. After removal of 7 bases from V and 7 bases from J, the junction contained 3 bases not matched to a gene. Germline lookup yields CDR1 MNHNS and CDR2 SASEGT. CDR3 length equals 13 residues.

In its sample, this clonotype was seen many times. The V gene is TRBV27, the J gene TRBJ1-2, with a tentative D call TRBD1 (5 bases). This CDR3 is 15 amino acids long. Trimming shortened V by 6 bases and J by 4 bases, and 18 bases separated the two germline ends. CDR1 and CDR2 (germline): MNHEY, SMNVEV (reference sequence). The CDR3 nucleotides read TGTGCCAGCAGCCCCACCATGGACAACGTCTATGGCTACACCTTC. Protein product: CASSPTMDNVYGYTF.

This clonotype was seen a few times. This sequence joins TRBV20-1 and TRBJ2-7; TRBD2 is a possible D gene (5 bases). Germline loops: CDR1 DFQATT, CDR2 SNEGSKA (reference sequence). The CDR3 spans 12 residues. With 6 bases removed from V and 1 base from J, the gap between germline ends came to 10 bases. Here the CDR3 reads CSAYPGSYEQYF. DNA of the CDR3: TGCAGTGCCTACCCGGGGTCCTACGAGCAGTACTTC.

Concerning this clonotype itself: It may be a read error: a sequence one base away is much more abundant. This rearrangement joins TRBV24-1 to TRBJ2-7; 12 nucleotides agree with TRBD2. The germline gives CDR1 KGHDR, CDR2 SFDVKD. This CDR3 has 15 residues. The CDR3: CATSDSSGGAYEQYF. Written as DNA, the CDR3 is TGTGCCACCAGTGATTCTAGCGGGGGGGCCTATGAGCAGTACTTC.

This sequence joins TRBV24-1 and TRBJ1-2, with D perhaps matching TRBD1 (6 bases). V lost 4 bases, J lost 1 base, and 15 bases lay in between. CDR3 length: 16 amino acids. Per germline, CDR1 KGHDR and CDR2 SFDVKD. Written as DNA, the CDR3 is TGTGCCACCAGTGACGCCTGGGGGGACATTAACTATGGCTACACCTTC. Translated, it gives CATSDAWGDINYGYTF.

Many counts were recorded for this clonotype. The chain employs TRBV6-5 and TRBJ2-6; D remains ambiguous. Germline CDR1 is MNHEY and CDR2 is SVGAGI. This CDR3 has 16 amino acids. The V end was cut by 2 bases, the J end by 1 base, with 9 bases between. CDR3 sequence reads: CASSYARSSGANVLTF. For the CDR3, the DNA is TGTGCCAGCAGTTACGCCAGGTCTTCTGGGGCCAACGTCCTGACTTTC.

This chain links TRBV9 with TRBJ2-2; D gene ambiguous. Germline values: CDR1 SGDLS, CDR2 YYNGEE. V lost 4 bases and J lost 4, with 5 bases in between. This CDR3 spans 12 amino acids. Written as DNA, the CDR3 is TGTGCCAGCAGCCCCAGCACCGGGGAGCTGTTTTTT. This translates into CASSPSTGELFF.

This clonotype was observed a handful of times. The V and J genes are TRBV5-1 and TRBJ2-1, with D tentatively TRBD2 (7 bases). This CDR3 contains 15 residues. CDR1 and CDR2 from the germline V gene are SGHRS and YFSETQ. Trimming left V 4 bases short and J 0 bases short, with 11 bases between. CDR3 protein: CASSAGATSYNEQFF. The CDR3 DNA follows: TGCGCCAGCAGCGCGGGGGCCACCTCCTACAATGAGCAGTTCTTC.